The clone carrying this T cell receptor beta chain came up a few times. What it binds is not known. The entry originates in a study of human T cells and chemical hapten exposure. As for time point: patch test 3, about 24 weeks after DPC sensitization. Treatment in this sample: therapeutic diphenylcyclopropenone sensitization with weekly scalp DPC. Alopecia patients between 18 and 70 years old and suitable for DPC were used as donors. Germline CDR1 and CDR2: MNHNS and SASEGT. The ends lost 6 bases at V and 0 bases at J; junction bases unmatched: 11. The CDR3 covers 17 residues. Study outcomes and limitations: Compared with pre-sensitization or healthy control sets, expanded TCRs clustered more. Donors, who had alopecia, may show an immune response that differs from healthy people's.

Library construction involved attaching unique molecular identifiers to individual cDNA molecules, which allowed quantitative, reproducible TCR counting. One entry per CDR3 protein results from TCRdb running MiXCR on the RACE reads. The top ten hold 2.4% of the sample, which has tens of thousands of distinct CDR3 sequences, around 12% seen once. This material consisted of whole blood, taken in connection with sensitization to the hapten diphenylcyclopropenone (DPC). The source is a man younger than 45 with alopecia areata. Some clones in this sample may be carry-over from other donors' samples. The chain joins TRBV6-1 to TRBJ1-1; 9 nucleotides align to TRBD1. CDR3 loop: CASRSGQGFSMNTEAFF. The CDR3 DNA reads TGTGCCAGCAGATCCGGACAGGGGTTCTCGATGAACACTGAAGCTTTCTTT.